This TCR beta chain derives from a study of T cell repertoires in cytomegalovirus infection. CDR1 SGHVS and CDR2 FNYEAQ come from the germline V gene. Trimming at V came to 1 base and at J to 1 base, leaving 3 bases not matched to a gene. This CDR3 is built from 15 residues. One entry per CDR3 protein, called by TCRdb with MiXCR from the reads. The sample consists of approximately 630,000 distinct CDR3 sequences, 20% to 25% of them appearing once. Study-level results: In two of eight donors, the top clonotype was HLA-C-restricted CMV-specific.

This clonotype was found many times. Its antigen is still unknown. This TCR was sampled from a human donor in good health (CMV status not recorded). Some clones in this sample may be carry-over from other donors' samples. Sequencing used CD8+ T cells from PBMCs. This chain links TRBV7-6 with TRBJ2-7; 8 positions match TRBD2. This CDR3 is CASSLGGGSSYEQYV. CDR3 nucleotide sequence: TGTGCCAGCAGCTTAGGCGGGGGGAGTTCCTACGAGCAGTACGTC.